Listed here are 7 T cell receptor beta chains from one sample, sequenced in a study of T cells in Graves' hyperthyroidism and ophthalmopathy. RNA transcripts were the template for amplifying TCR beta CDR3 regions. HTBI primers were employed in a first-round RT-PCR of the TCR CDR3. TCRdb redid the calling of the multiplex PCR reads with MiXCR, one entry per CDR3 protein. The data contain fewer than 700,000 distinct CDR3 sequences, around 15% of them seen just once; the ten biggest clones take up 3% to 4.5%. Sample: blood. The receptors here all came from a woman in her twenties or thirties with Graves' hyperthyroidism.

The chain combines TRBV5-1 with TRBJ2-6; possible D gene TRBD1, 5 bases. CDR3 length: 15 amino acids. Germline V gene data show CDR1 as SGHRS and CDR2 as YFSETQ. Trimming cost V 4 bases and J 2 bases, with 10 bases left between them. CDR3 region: CASSARTTGANVLTF. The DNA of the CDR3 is TGCGCCAGCAGCGCAAGGACAACTGGGGCCAACGTCCTGACTTTC.

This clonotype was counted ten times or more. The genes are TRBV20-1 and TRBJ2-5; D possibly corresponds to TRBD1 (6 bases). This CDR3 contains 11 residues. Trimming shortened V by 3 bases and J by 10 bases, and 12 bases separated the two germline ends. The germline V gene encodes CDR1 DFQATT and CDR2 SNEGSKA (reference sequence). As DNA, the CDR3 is TGCAGTGCTAGTAACAGGGTAGACCAGTACTTC. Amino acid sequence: CSASNRVDQYF.

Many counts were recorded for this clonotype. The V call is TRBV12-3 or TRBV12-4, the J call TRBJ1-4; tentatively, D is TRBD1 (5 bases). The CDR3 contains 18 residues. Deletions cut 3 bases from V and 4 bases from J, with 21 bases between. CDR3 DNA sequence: TGTGCCAGCAGTTTTTTCCGTGGGTTGGGGACCTTTAATGAAAAACTGTTTTTT. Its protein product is CASSFFRGLGTFNEKLFF.

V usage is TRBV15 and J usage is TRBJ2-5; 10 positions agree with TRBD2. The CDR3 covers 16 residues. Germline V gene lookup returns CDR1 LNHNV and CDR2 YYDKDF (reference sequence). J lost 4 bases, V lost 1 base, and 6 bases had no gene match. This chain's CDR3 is CATSRGSLAGVETQYF. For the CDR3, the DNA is TGTGCCACCAGCAGAGGCTCGCTAGCGGGAGTAGAGACCCAGTACTTC.

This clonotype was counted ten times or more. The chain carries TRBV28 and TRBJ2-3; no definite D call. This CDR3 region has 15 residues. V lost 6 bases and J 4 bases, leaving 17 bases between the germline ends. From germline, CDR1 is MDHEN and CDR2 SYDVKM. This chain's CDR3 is CASSQDASTADTQYF. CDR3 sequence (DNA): TGTGCCAGCAGCCAGGACGCATCGACGGCAGATACGCAGTATTTT. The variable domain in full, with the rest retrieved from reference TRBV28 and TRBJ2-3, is DVKVTQSSRYLVKRTGEKVFLECVQDMDHENMFWYRQDPGLGLRLIYFSYDVKMKEKGDIPEGYSVSREKKERFSLILESASTNQTSMYLCASSQDASTADTQYFGPGTRLTVL.

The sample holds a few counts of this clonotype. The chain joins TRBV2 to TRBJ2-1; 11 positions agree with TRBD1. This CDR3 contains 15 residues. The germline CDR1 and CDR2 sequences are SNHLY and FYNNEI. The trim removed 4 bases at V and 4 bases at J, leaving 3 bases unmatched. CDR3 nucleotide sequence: TGTGCCAGCAGTGGGACAGGGGGCATTTACAATGAGCAGTTCTTC. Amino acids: CASSGTGGIYNEQFF.

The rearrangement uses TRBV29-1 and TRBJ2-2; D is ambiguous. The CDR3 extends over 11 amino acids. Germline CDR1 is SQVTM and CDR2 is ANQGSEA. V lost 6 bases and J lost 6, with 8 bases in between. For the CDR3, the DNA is TGCAGCGTGGGAAACCCCGGGGAGCTGTTTTTT. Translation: CSVGNPGELFF.